A selection of T cell receptor beta chains follows, all from one sample in a study of radiation and T cells in renal cell carcinoma. The protocol was immunoSEQ multiplex PCR, while the TCRdb copy is restricted to in-frame clones and leaves out a portion. Of about 40,000 clones listed, around four fifths are singletons. Sequenced here: blood, sampled from a patient whose treatment included radiotherapy and nephrectomy. These receptors were obtained from a woman between 70 and 85 years old with renal cell carcinoma. The CDR3 runs from the conserved cysteine through the conserved F or W. A D gene is named only where the DNA matches it firmly. For some rows the clone size is stated as once, few or many, or as a class when expanded; others skip it.

D gene,J gene,clone size,V gene,CDR3 DNA,CDR3 protein
TRBD1,TRBJ1-1,.,TRBV5-1,TGCGCCAGCAACCGACAGGGGGCGGACACTGAAGCTTTCTTT,CASNRQGADTEAFF
.,TRBJ1-1,.,TRBV6-1,TGTGCCAGCAGTGCCAGAGATCTTCCTGGGACTGAAGCTTTCTTT,CASSARDLPGTEAFF
TRBD1,TRBJ2-5,.,TRBV7-2,TGTGCCAGCAGCTCGCAGGGACAGATATCAAGAGAGACCCAGTACTTC,CASSSQGQISRETQYF
.,TRBJ1-5,few,TRBV6-5,TGTGCCAGCAGTTCCGGATCCGGACGGAGTCAGCCCCAGCATTTT,CASSSGSGRSQPQHF
.,TRBJ2-1,.,TRBV7-8,TGTGCCAGCAGCTTAGAGGGCCTCGGGGTGAGGGATGAGCAGTTCTTC,CASSLEGLGVRDEQFF
.,TRBJ2-1,.,TRBV5-4,TGTGCCAGCAGCTTGTCTGGGGCCAATTCCTACAATGAGCAGTTCTTC,CASSLSGANSYNEQFF
.,TRBJ1-1,.,TRBV11-3,TGTGCCAGCAGCCCGAACACTGAAGCTTTCTTT,CASSPNTEAFF
.,TRBJ2-7,once,TRBV4-1,TGCGCCAGCAGCCTCTCGGGACACTACTACGAGCAGTACTTC,CASSLSGHYYEQYF
.,TRBJ2-1,.,TRBV5-1,TGCGCCAGCAGCTTCGGGTACAATGAGCAGTTCTTC,CASSFGYNEQFF
.,TRBJ2-5,.,TRBV9,TGTGCCAGCAGCGATGGGGGCGCGGAGACCCAGTACTTC,CASSDGGAETQYF
TRBD2,TRBJ2-7,.,TRBV9,TGTGCCAGCAGCTTGGGAAGCGGGGGGGCCGGATTCGAGCAGTACTTC,CASSLGSGGAGFEQYF